This section outlines one TCR beta chain sequence together with its context. Method: immunoSEQ multiplex PCR; TCRdb's copy keeps in-frame clones and lacks some. Here the sample spans about 61,000 clones, 80% to 95% being singletons. The sample comes from a study of OX40 agonist ivuxolimab in advanced cancers. The V end was cut by 5 bases, the J end by 5 bases, with 12 bases between. Germline CDR1 is MNHNS and CDR2 is SASEGT. This CDR3 comprises 13 residues. This specimen was CD4+ or CD8+ T cells sorted from blood, taken in a trial of the OX40 agonist ivuxolimab. V gene TRBV6-1 combines with J gene TRBJ1-1; no definite D call. The receptor's source is an adult with an advanced solid tumor such as melanoma, head and neck, liver or kidney cancer. CDR3 nucleotide sequence: TGTGCCAGCAGTTTTCAGAGGGTAACTGAAGCTTTCTTT. Protein product: CASSFQRVTEAFF.